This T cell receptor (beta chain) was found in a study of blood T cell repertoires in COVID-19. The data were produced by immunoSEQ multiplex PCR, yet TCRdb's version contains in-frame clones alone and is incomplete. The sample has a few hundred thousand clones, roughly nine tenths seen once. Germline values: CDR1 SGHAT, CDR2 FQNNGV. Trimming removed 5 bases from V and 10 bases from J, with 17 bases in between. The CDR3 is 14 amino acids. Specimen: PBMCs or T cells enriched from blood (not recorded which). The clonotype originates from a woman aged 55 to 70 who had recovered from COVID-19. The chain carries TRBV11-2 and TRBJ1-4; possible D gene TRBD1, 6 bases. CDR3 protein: CASSRLGARVKLFF. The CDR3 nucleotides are TGTGCCAGCAGCCGCCTGGGGGCCAGGGTAAAACTGTTTTTT. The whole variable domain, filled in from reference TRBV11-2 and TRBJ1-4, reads EAGVAQSPRYKIIEKRQSVAFWCNPISGHATLYWYQQILGQGPKLLIQFQNNGVVDDSQLPKDRFSAERLKGVDSTLKIQPAKLEDSAVYLCASSRLGARVKLFFGSGTQLSVL.